The rows below give T cell receptor beta chains drawn from one sample of a study of CD8+ T cells in alopecia areata. Clones were sequenced by immunoSEQ multiplex PCR, and TCRdb holds only the in-frame ones, with some missing. The sample has about 210,000 clones; approximately 72% are singletons. This specimen consisted of CD4+ T cells sorted from blood, obtained at approximately week 42, from a patient treated with tofacitinib. The origin of the receptors is a human donor with alopecia areata. Each CDR3 is given with its conserved first and last residue. The order of the fields is J gene, D gene, clone size, V gene, CDR3 protein, CDR3 DNA. The D gene is left open where the match is weak. Where a row states a size, it is once, few, many or the class of an expanded clone; other rows omit it.

j_gene: TRBJ1-1; d_gene: TRBD1; abundance: few; v_gene: TRBV6-6; CDR3aa: CASSYYRDRVNTEAFF; CDR3nt: TGTGCCAGCAGTTACTATCGGGACAGGGTGAACACTGAAGCTTTCTTT
j_gene: TRBJ2-1; d_gene: NA; abundance: NA; v_gene: TRBV5-6; CDR3aa: CASSSDFRDNEQFF; CDR3nt: TGTGCCAGCAGCTCGGACTTTCGGGACAATGAGCAGTTCTTC
j_gene: TRBJ1-6; d_gene: TRBD1; abundance: NA; v_gene: TRBV30; CDR3aa: CARRDRVQNNSPLHF; CDR3nt: TGTGCGCGCCGGGACAGGGTCCAAAATAATTCACCCCTCCACTTT
j_gene: TRBJ1-2; d_gene: NA; abundance: few; v_gene: TRBV6-5; CDR3aa: CASQKKGGYGYTF; CDR3nt: TGTGCCAGCCAAAAAAAGGGGGGCTATGGCTACACCTTC
j_gene: TRBJ1-5; d_gene: NA; abundance: few; v_gene: TRBV9; CDR3aa: CASSVGDSYSNQPQHF; CDR3nt: TGTGCCAGCAGCGTCGGGGATTCTTATAGCAATCAGCCCCAGCATTTT
j_gene: TRBJ1-1; d_gene: TRBD1; abundance: NA; v_gene: TRBV30; CDR3aa: CASSRDRDTEAFF; CDR3nt: TGTGCCAGTAGTCGGGACAGGGATACTGAAGCTTTCTTT
j_gene: TRBJ2-1; d_gene: TRBD2; abundance: once; v_gene: TRBV5-1; CDR3aa: CASSGASGGRPPYNEQFF; CDR3nt: TGTGCCAGCAGCGGCGCTAGCGGGGGTCGTCCCCCATACAATGAGCAGTTCTTC
j_gene: TRBJ2-7; d_gene: NA; abundance: NA; v_gene: TRBV6-6; CDR3aa: CASRDSLLNYEQYF; CDR3nt: TGTGCCAGCAGGGACAGTCTACTTAACTACGAGCAGTACTTC
j_gene: TRBJ2-2; d_gene: TRBD2; abundance: NA; v_gene: TRBV29-1; CDR3aa: CSVRGTSGNTGELFF; CDR3nt: TGCAGCGTTCGCGGGACTAGCGGTAACACCGGGGAGCTGTTTTTT
j_gene: TRBJ1-6; d_gene: NA; abundance: NA; v_gene: TRBV30; CDR3aa: CAWMEFNNSPLHF; CDR3nt: TGTGCCTGGATGGAGTTCAATAATTCACCCCTCCACTTT
j_gene: TRBJ2-6; d_gene: TRBD1; abundance: NA; v_gene: TRBV2; CDR3aa: CASRGTGRSGANVLTF; CDR3nt: TGTGCCAGCCGCGGGACAGGCCGCTCTGGGGCCAACGTCCTGACTTTC
j_gene: TRBJ1-1; d_gene: NA; abundance: NA; v_gene: TRBV29-1; CDR3aa: CSVSLTGGTEAFF; CDR3nt: TGCAGCGTCTCTCTGACGGGGGGCACTGAAGCTTTCTTT
j_gene: TRBJ2-2; d_gene: NA; abundance: NA; v_gene: TRBV2; CDR3aa: CASSRTPGELFF; CDR3nt: TGTGCCAGCAGTCGGACACCCGGGGAGCTGTTTTTT
j_gene: TRBJ1-5; d_gene: TRBD1; abundance: NA; v_gene: TRBV5-8; CDR3aa: CASSTGQGGQPQHF; CDR3nt: TGTGCCAGCAGCACAGGACAGGGGGGTCAGCCCCAGCATTTT
j_gene: TRBJ2-7; d_gene: NA; abundance: NA; v_gene: TRBV29-1; CDR3aa: CSVEQGIPSAEQYF; CDR3nt: TGCAGCGTTGAGCAGGGGATACCCTCGGCGGAGCAGTACTTC
j_gene: TRBJ2-2; d_gene: TRBD2; abundance: NA; v_gene: TRBV2; CDR3aa: CASSPRGANTGELFF; CDR3nt: TGTGCCAGCAGTCCCCGGGGGGCGAACACCGGGGAGCTGTTTTTT
j_gene: TRBJ1-2; d_gene: TRBD1; abundance: NA; v_gene: TRBV9; CDR3aa: CASSGGQAYGYTF; CDR3nt: TGTGCCAGCAGTGGGGGACAGGCATATGGCTACACCTTC
j_gene: TRBJ2-6; d_gene: NA; abundance: NA; v_gene: TRBV2; CDR3aa: CASCRPGANVLTF; CDR3nt: TGTGCCAGCTGTCGCCCTGGGGCCAACGTCCTGACTTTC
j_gene: TRBJ2-3; d_gene: NA; abundance: NA; v_gene: TRBV7-3; CDR3aa: CASSSTGPDTQYF; CDR3nt: TGTGCCAGCAGCTCTACGGGACCGGATACGCAGTATTTT
j_gene: TRBJ2-5; d_gene: NA; abundance: NA; v_gene: TRBV6-1; CDR3aa: CASSVQETQYF; CDR3nt: TGTGCCAGCAGTGTCCAAGAGACCCAGTACTTC
j_gene: TRBJ2-3; d_gene: NA; abundance: few; v_gene: TRBV27; CDR3aa: CASSARQPFTDTQYF; CDR3nt: TGTGCCAGCAGTGCACGACAGCCCTTCACAGATACGCAGTATTTT
j_gene: TRBJ1-3; d_gene: NA; abundance: NA; v_gene: TRBV29-1; CDR3aa: CSYQAPGNTIYF; CDR3nt: TGCAGCTACCAGGCTCCTGGAAACACCATATATTTT
j_gene: TRBJ2-3; d_gene: TRBD2; abundance: NA; v_gene: TRBV10-3; CDR3aa: CATGASGGAVDGYF; CDR3nt: TGTGCCACCGGTGCTAGCGGGGGGGCAGTAGACGGGTATTTT
j_gene: TRBJ1-1; d_gene: TRBD1; abundance: few; v_gene: TRBV29-1; CDR3aa: CSALGTGITEAFF; CDR3nt: TGCAGCGCCTTGGGGACAGGGATTACTGAAGCTTTCTTT
j_gene: TRBJ2-5; d_gene: NA; abundance: NA; v_gene: TRBV7-3; CDR3aa: CASSYPGTPPNF; CDR3nt: TGTGCCAGCAGCTACCCCGGGACCCCCCCGAACTTC
j_gene: TRBJ1-5; d_gene: TRBD1; abundance: NA; v_gene: TRBV7-9; CDR3aa: CASSPDRDDQPQHF; CDR3nt: TGTGCCAGCAGCCCGGACAGGGATGATCAGCCCCAGCATTTT
j_gene: TRBJ2-1; d_gene: TRBD2; abundance: NA; v_gene: TRBV2; CDR3aa: CASRITSGGLIEQFF; CDR3nt: TGTGCCAGCAGAATAACTAGCGGGGGCCTAATTGAGCAGTTCTTC
j_gene: TRBJ1-4; d_gene: TRBD1; abundance: few; v_gene: TRBV5-6; CDR3aa: CASSPRTGGNEKLFF; CDR3nt: TGTGCCAGCAGCCCGCGGACAGGTGGGAATGAAAAACTGTTTTTT
j_gene: TRBJ2-3; d_gene: NA; abundance: NA; v_gene: TRBV29-1; CDR3aa: CSVEQTLTDTQYF; CDR3nt: TGCAGCGTCGAACAAACACTAACAGATACGCAGTATTTT
j_gene: TRBJ2-7; d_gene: TRBD1; abundance: once; v_gene: TRBV9; CDR3aa: CASSVDSGQGLYEQYF; CDR3nt: TGTGCCAGCAGCGTAGATTCGGGACAGGGCCTCTACGAGCAGTACTTC
j_gene: TRBJ2-5; d_gene: NA; abundance: few; v_gene: TRBV5-1; CDR3aa: CASSLEGVRETQYF; CDR3nt: TGCGCCAGCAGCTTGGAAGGGGTGAGGGAGACCCAGTACTTC
j_gene: TRBJ1-2; d_gene: NA; abundance: NA; v_gene: TRBV30; CDR3aa: CAWSLREEYGYTF; CDR3nt: TGTGCCTGGAGTCTCCGGGAAGAATATGGCTACACCTTC
j_gene: TRBJ2-1; d_gene: TRBD2; abundance: NA; v_gene: TRBV7-2; CDR3aa: CASSLAIKLAGGGYEQFF; CDR3nt: TGTGCCAGCAGCTTAGCGATTAAACTAGCGGGGGGCGGGTATGAGCAGTTCTTC
j_gene: TRBJ1-1; d_gene: NA; abundance: NA; v_gene: TRBV5-6; CDR3aa: CASSEDSNTEAFF; CDR3nt: TGTGCCAGCAGCGAGGACAGTAACACTGAAGCTTTCTTT
j_gene: TRBJ1-6; d_gene: NA; abundance: NA; v_gene: TRBV12-5; CDR3aa: CASAPIGYNSPLHF; CDR3nt: TGTGCTAGTGCCCCCATTGGGTATAATTCACCCCTCCACTTT
j_gene: TRBJ2-5; d_gene: NA; abundance: few; v_gene: TRBV14; CDR3aa: CASSQDLKETQYF; CDR3nt: TGTGCCAGCAGCCAAGATCTTAAAGAGACCCAGTACTTC
j_gene: TRBJ1-2; d_gene: TRBD1; abundance: NA; v_gene: TRBV7-8; CDR3aa: CASSSHGTGAGYTF; CDR3nt: TGTGCCAGCAGCTCCCACGGGACAGGGGCTGGCTACACCTTC
j_gene: TRBJ2-2; d_gene: NA; abundance: once; v_gene: TRBV6-5; CDR3aa: CASSPRALGTGELFF; CDR3nt: TGTGCCAGCAGTCCCAGGGCCCTGGGCACCGGGGAGCTGTTTTTT
j_gene: TRBJ2-1; d_gene: NA; abundance: NA; v_gene: TRBV29-1; CDR3aa: CSPYRDGGQFF; CDR3nt: TGCAGCCCGTATCGGGACGGAGGGCAGTTCTTC
j_gene: TRBJ1-1; d_gene: TRBD1; abundance: NA; v_gene: TRBV7-3; CDR3aa: CASSLRGPGQGINTEAFF; CDR3nt: TGTGCCAGCAGCTTAAGGGGCCCGGGACAGGGGATTAACACTGAAGCTTTCTTT
j_gene: TRBJ2-1; d_gene: TRBD1; abundance: NA; v_gene: TRBV7-2; CDR3aa: CASSLARGPYNEQFF; CDR3nt: TGTGCCAGCAGCTTAGCAAGGGGGCCCTACAATGAGCAGTTCTTC
j_gene: TRBJ2-5; d_gene: TRBD2; abundance: NA; v_gene: TRBV4-3; CDR3aa: CASSPKAGLAGGRGETQYF; CDR3nt: TGCGCCAGCAGCCCAAAGGCGGGACTAGCGGGGGGAAGAGGGGAGACCCAGTACTTC
j_gene: TRBJ2-1; d_gene: NA; abundance: few; v_gene: TRBV29-1; CDR3aa: CSAAPGGFIDEQFF; CDR3nt: TGCAGCGCCGCGCCGGGGGGCTTTATCGATGAGCAGTTCTTC
j_gene: TRBJ2-7; d_gene: TRBD2; abundance: NA; v_gene: TRBV29-1; CDR3aa: CSVDPQGRTRVCSYEQYF; CDR3nt: TGCAGCGTTGACCCGCAAGGAAGGACTAGAGTATGTAGCTACGAGCAGTACTTC
j_gene: TRBJ2-7; d_gene: NA; abundance: NA; v_gene: TRBV18; CDR3aa: CASSPAQQIFGQYF; CDR3nt: TGTGCCAGCTCACCGGCACAGCAGATATTCGGGCAGTACTTC
j_gene: TRBJ1-2; d_gene: NA; abundance: once; v_gene: TRBV7-2; CDR3aa: CASSLHGGNYGYTF; CDR3nt: TGTGCCAGCAGCTTACACGGCGGAAACTATGGCTACACCTTC
j_gene: TRBJ1-1; d_gene: NA; abundance: NA; v_gene: TRBV27; CDR3aa: CASSFSGREGTEAFF; CDR3nt: TGTGCCAGCAGTTTTAGTGGCAGGGAAGGCACTGAAGCTTTCTTT
j_gene: TRBJ2-7; d_gene: NA; abundance: NA; v_gene: TRBV5-1; CDR3aa: CASSSTGLGYEQYF; CDR3nt: TGCGCCAGCAGCTCTACAGGGTTAGGCTACGAGCAGTACTTC